The next 25 T cell receptor beta chains were all read from a single sample in a study of OX40 agonist ivuxolimab in advanced cancers. The method was immunoSEQ multiplex PCR; TCRdb's version includes in-frame clones alone and lacks a portion of them. Of about 21,000 clones listed, about 87% are singletons. This sample comprised CD4+ or CD8+ T cells sorted from blood, obtained in a trial of the OX40 agonist ivuxolimab. The receptors here all came from an adult with an advanced solid tumor such as melanoma, head and neck, liver or kidney cancer.

V and J are TRBV9 and TRBJ2-3, with D possibly called TRBD1 or TRBD2 (5 bases each). Trimming took off 3 bases at V and 1 base at J, with 15 bases between the two ends. CDR3 size: 16 residues. CDR1 is SGDLS, CDR2 YYNGEE, per germline. The CDR3 DNA follows: TGTGCCAGCAGCGCTAACCAGGGAGCGGGCACAGATACGCAGTATTTT. Translated, it gives CASSANQGAGTDTQYF.

The chain uses TRBV15 and TRBJ2-1, with 7 bases fitting TRBD1. V dropped 0 bases and J dropped 6; count of bases not matched to a gene: 8. The CDR3 runs to 16 residues. The germline gives CDR1 LNHNV, CDR2 YYDKDF (reference sequence). The CDR3 DNA sequence: TGTGCCACCAGCAGAGATAGAGAGGGGGCGCGCAATGAGCAGTTCTTC. Amino acid sequence: CATSRDREGARNEQFF.

This clone is deemed medium-sized. The J gene is TRBJ1-2, the V gene TRBV6-6; no clear D. The CDR3 is 13 residues long. Germline CDR1 reads MNHNY; CDR2 reads SVGAGI (reference sequence). V lost 0 bases and J lost 8, with 10 bases in between. The DNA for the CDR3 is TGTGCCAGCAGTTACTCGTTAGGGAAAGGCTACACCTTC. It specifies CASSYSLGKGYTF.

The chain employs TRBV19 and TRBJ1-2; D is possibly TRBD1 (6 bases). CDR1 is LNHDA, CDR2 SQIVND, per germline (reference sequence). V was clipped by 6 bases and J by 12 bases, with 14 bases between them. CDR3 size: 11 residues. The CDR3 spells CASRTGLKDTF. The CDR3 DNA reads as TGTGCCAGTAGGACAGGTTTGAAGGACACCTTC.

The chain joins TRBV9 to TRBJ1-3, with TRBD1 as a possible D gene (5 bases). Germline-derived CDR1 and CDR2 are SGDLS and YYNGEE. V lost 0 bases, J lost 4 bases, and 8 bases lay in between. The CDR3 is made up of 14 amino acids. The CDR3 protein is CASSVGGDGNTIYF. In nucleotides, the CDR3 is TGTGCCAGCAGCGTAGGAGGGGACGGAAACACCATATATTTT.

The rearrangement links TRBV14 to TRBJ2-5; D not certain. The germline V gene has CDR1 SGHDN and CDR2 FVKESK. The CDR3 has 13 amino acids. Trimming removed 1 base at V and 2 bases at J, with 5 bases between. DNA of the CDR3: TGTGCCAGCAGCCAAGCACATCAAGAGACCCAGTACTTC. Its translation: CASSQAHQETQYF.

This chain links TRBV27 with TRBJ1-1, with D unclear. V shed 6 bases and J shed 4 bases, with 12 bases lying between them. Germline V gene data show CDR1 as MNHEY and CDR2 as SMNVEV (reference sequence). The CDR3 totals 13 residues. CDR3 in DNA: TGTGCCAGCAGAGCCTTAGGTGGCACTGAAGCTTTCTTT. It yields the protein CASRALGGTEAFF.

The chain links TRBV7-9 to TRBJ2-5, with TRBD1 matching over 7 bases. Germline loops: CDR1 SEHNR, CDR2 FQNEAQ (reference sequence). Losses at the gene ends were 4 bases for V and 2 bases for J; bases not matched to a gene: 16. There are 18 residues in the CDR3. The CDR3, as DNA: TGTGCCAGCAGCTCGAGGCCCGGGGACCCGACAGGGCAAGAGACCCAGTACTTC. It yields the protein CASSSRPGDPTGQETQYF.

The V and J genes are TRBV5-4 and TRBJ1-1, with a tentative D call TRBD1 (6 bases). V was trimmed by 4 bases and J by 3 bases, leaving 10 bases between them. CDR3 size: 13 residues. Germline assignment: CDR1 SGHNT and CDR2 YYREEE (reference sequence). The chain's CDR3 is CASSLPGDTEAFF. The DNA for the CDR3 is TGTGCCAGCAGCCTCCCAGGGGACACTGAAGCTTTCTTT.

This clone was counted a single time. The V call is TRBV6-5, the J call TRBJ1-2; tentative D call: TRBD1 (5 bases). Germline lookup yields CDR1 MNHEY and CDR2 SVGAGI. There are 13 residues in the CDR3. V shed 8 bases and J shed 1 base, with 11 bases lying between them. CDR3 amino acids: CASGYGGNYGYTF. In DNA, the CDR3 is TGTGCCAGCGGATACGGGGGTAACTATGGCTACACCTTC.

The rearrangement links TRBV6-5 to TRBJ2-7; the match to TRBD1 covers 9 bases. Germline-derived CDR1 and CDR2 are MNHEY and SVGAGI. With 2 bases clipped from V and 5 bases from J, the junction kept 7 bases outside the gene matches. The CDR3 covers 15 residues. CDR3 bases: TGTGCCAGCAGTTACACCGGACAGGGGTTGGACGAGCAGTACTTC. Protein: CASSYTGQGLDEQYF.

The V call is TRBV5-1, the J call TRBJ1-1; 8 bases are shared with TRBD1. After removal of 3 bases from V and 5 bases from J, the junction contained 6 bases not matched to a gene. Germline assignment: CDR1 SGHRS and CDR2 YFSETQ. This CDR3 region has 14 residues. As DNA, the CDR3 is TGCGCCAGCAGCTCCCGGGACAGGAATACTGAAGCTTTCTTT. This codes for CASSSRDRNTEAFF.

The chain employs TRBV30 and TRBJ1-6, with TRBD1 matching 7 bases. The V gene's germline CDR1 is GTSNPN and CDR2 SVGIG (reference sequence). The CDR3 consists of 14 residues. V lost 1 base to trimming and J lost 7 bases; unmatched junction nucleotides: 4. The CDR3 bases are TGTGCCTGGAGTGCCGGGACAGTGAATTCACCCCTCCACTTT. This codes for CAWSAGTVNSPLHF.

V and J are TRBV5-1 and TRBJ2-3; 10 bases align to TRBD2. Germline V gene data show CDR1 as SGHRS and CDR2 as YFSETQ. Trimming at V came to 2 bases and at J to 6 bases, leaving 3 bases not matched to a gene. The CDR3 extends over 14 amino acids. CDR3 sequence reads: CASSLAGGADTQYF. CDR3 in DNA: TGCGCCAGCAGCTTAGCGGGGGGGGCGGATACGCAGTATTTT. Supplemented by reference TRBV5-1 and TRBJ2-3, the full variable domain reads KAGVTQTPRYLIKTRGQQVTLSCSPISGHRSVSWYQQTPGQGLQFLFEYFSETQRNKGNFPGRFSGRQFSNSRSEMNVSTLELGDSALYLCASSLAGGADTQYFGPGTRLTVL.

The J gene is TRBJ1-2, the V gene TRBV27, with 8 bases that match TRBD1. The length of the CDR3 is 14 residues. Per germline, CDR1 MNHEY and CDR2 SMNVEV (reference sequence). Trimming at V came to 0 bases and at J to 5 bases, leaving 2 bases not matched to a gene. CDR3 in DNA: TGTGCCAGCAGTTTATCTAGACAGGGGTATGGCTACACCTTC. It is translated as CASSLSRQGYGYTF.

The rearrangement joins TRBV21-1 to TRBJ1-5. TRBV21-1 is a pseudogene segment. The CDR3 length is 15 residues. The CDR3 spells CARRAVFHSNQPQHF. In nucleotides, the CDR3 is TGTGCCAGGAGGGCGGTGTTTCATAGCAATCAGCCCCAGCATTTT.

Worth noting for this clone: The germline gene is not matched at one end of the junction; a read error may be the cause. The CDR3 protein is CASLTSGLFPIF. CDR3 DNA: TGTGCCAGCCTTACTTCCGGACTATTTCCGATCTTC. The chain couples TRBV7-9 to TRBJ2-1; the D gene is possibly TRBD2 (6 bases). Germline V gene sequence: CDR1 SEHNR, CDR2 FQNEAQ (reference sequence). The CDR3 sequence is 12 residues long. Full variable domain (missing parts from reference TRBV7-9 and TRBJ2-1): DTGVSQNPRHKITKRGQNVTFRCDPISEHNRLYWYRQTLGQGPEFLTYFQNEAQLEKSRLLSDRFSAERPKGSFSTLEIQRTEQGDSAMYLCASLTSGLFPIFGPGTRLTVL.

Regarding this clone: An end of the junction differs from the germline gene, which may be a read error. The genes are TRBV6-1 and TRBJ1-1; perhaps TRBD1 as D (5 bases). The CDR3 covers 11 residues. Germline CDR1 MNHNS, CDR2 SASEGT. The CDR3 sequence is CAGGRKTEAFF. The DNA of the CDR3 is TGCGCCGGGGGTAGGAAAACTGAAGCTTTCTTT.

The chain joins TRBV7-2 to TRBJ2-3, with 8 bases that match TRBD2. The germline gives CDR1 SGHTA, CDR2 FQGNSA. This CDR3 is 16 amino acids long. V lost 2 bases and J lost 3; bases outside the gene matches: 7. The CDR3 bases are TGTGCCAGCAGCTTACCCGGGGGGGCGGTGACAGATACGCAGTATTTT. Translation: CASSLPGGAVTDTQYF.

The chain is built from TRBV2 and TRBJ1-2, with a weak D call TRBD1 (6 bases). Looked up from germline, CDR1 is SNHLY and CDR2 is FYNNEI. Trimming cost V 4 bases and J 4 bases, with 10 bases left between them. The CDR3 is 13 amino acids. The CDR3 here is CASSVGQFYGYTF. DNA of the CDR3: TGTGCCAGCAGTGTAGGACAGTTCTATGGCTACACCTTC.

As DNA, the CDR3 is TGTGCCAGCTCACCCTCGCAGGGCGCCTGGAACATTCAGTACTTC. Protein sequence: CASSPSQGAWNIQYF. The rearrangement uses TRBV18 and TRBJ2-4, with TRBD1 as a possible D gene (5 bases). The germline CDR1 and CDR2 sequences are KGHSH and LQKENI. The CDR3 extends over 15 amino acids. Trimming shortened V by 3 bases and J by 7 bases, and 16 bases separated the two germline ends.

The V call is TRBV11-2, the J call TRBJ1-5, with TRBD1 identical over 7 bases. Germline CDR1 reads SGHAT; CDR2 reads FQNNGV. V shed 5 bases and J 6 bases; nucleotides not matched to a gene: 7. The CDR3 covers 14 residues. In nucleotides, the CDR3 is TGTGCCAGCAGCGAGGGGGCCGGTATTCAGCCCCAGCATTTT. Translation: CASSEGAGIQPQHF.

The chain is built from TRBV7-2 and TRBJ2-7, with 15 bases lining up with TRBD2. J lost 7 bases, V lost 2 bases, and 6 bases had no gene match. Germline V gives CDR1 SGHTA, CDR2 FQGNSA. The CDR3 is 16 residues long. The chain's CDR3 is CASSLYLGTSGGEQYF. CDR3 DNA: TGTGCCAGCAGCTTATATCTAGGGACTAGCGGGGGGGAGCAGTACTTC.

V gene TRBV5-1 combines with J gene TRBJ2-7, with 7 bases lining up with TRBD1. V lost 4 bases to trimming and J lost 2 bases; unmatched junction nucleotides: 6. The germline V gene encodes CDR1 SGHRS and CDR2 YFSETQ. CDR3 length: 14 amino acids. The CDR3, as DNA: TGCGCCAGCAGCCCGGGACAGCTCACCTACGAGCAGTACTTC. Protein sequence: CASSPGQLTYEQYF.

The chain joins TRBV7-8 to TRBJ2-7; possibly TRBD1 for D (6 bases). The V end was cut by 1 base, the J end by 4 bases, with 14 bases between. CDR1 and CDR2 (germline): SGHVS, FQNEAQ. There are 15 residues in the CDR3. CDR3 DNA: TGTGCCAGCAGCTTAGAGGGACACCCACCTTACGAGCAGTACTTC. Protein sequence: CASSLEGHPPYEQYF.